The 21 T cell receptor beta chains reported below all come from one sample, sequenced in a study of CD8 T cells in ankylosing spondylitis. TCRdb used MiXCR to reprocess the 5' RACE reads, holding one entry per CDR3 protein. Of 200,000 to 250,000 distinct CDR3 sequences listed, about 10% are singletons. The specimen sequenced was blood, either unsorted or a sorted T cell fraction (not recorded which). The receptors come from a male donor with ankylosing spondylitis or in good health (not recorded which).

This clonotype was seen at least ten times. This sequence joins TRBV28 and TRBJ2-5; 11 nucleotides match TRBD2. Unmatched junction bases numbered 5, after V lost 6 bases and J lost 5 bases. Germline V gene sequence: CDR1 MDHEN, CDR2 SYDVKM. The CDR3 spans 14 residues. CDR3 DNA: TGTGCCAGCAGGCGGACTAGCGGGTTTGAGACCCAGTACTTC. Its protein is CASRRTSGFETQYF.

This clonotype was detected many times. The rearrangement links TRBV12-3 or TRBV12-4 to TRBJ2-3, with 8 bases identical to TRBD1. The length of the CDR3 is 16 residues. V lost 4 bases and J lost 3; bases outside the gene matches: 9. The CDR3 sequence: CASSWGRQGSTDTQYF. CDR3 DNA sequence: TGTGCCAGCAGTTGGGGGAGACAGGGGTCGACAGATACGCAGTATTTT.

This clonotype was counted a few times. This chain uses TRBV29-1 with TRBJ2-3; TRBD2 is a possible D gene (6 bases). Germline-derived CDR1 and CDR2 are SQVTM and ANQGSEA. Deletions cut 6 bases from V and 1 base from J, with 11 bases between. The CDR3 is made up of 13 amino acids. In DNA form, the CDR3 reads TGCAGCGTCAGGGACTTACGCACAGATACGCAGTATTTT. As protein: CSVRDLRTDTQYF.

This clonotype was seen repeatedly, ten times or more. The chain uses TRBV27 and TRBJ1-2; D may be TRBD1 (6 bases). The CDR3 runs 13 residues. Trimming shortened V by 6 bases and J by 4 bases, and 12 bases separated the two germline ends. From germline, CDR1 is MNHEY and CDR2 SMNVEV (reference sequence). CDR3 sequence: CASSEQGRYGYTF. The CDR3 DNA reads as TGTGCCAGCAGCGAACAGGGCCGCTATGGCTACACCTTC.

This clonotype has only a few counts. The CDR3 DNA reads as TGTGCCAGCTTGCCTCCGGGCGATTCCTACGAGCAGTACTTC. Translating it yields CASLPPGDSYEQYF. This chain links TRBV28 with TRBJ2-7, with no clear D. From germline, CDR1 is MDHEN and CDR2 SYDVKM. Trimming stripped 8 bases from V and 1 base from J, with 15 bases between. This CDR3 is 14 amino acids long.

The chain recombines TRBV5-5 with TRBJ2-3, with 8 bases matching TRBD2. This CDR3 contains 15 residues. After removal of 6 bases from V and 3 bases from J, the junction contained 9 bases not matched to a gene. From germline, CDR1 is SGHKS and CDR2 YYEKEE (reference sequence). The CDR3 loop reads CASNLLAEGTDTQYF. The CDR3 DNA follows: TGTGCCAGCAACTTACTAGCGGAGGGTACAGATACGCAGTATTTT. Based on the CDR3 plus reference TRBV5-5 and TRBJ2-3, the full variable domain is DAGVTQSPTHLIKTRGQQVTLRCSPISGHKSVSWYQQVLGQGPQFIFQYYEKEERGRGNFPDRFSARQFPNYSSELNVNALLLGDSALYLCASNLLAEGTDTQYFGPGTRLTVL.

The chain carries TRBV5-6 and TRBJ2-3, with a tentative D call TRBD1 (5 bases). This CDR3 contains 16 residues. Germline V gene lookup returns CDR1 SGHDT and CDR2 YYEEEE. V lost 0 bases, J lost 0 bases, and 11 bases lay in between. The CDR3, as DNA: TGTGCCAGCAGCTTGGTAGATGGGGCTAGCACAGATACGCAGTATTTT. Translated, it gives CASSLVDGASTDTQYF.

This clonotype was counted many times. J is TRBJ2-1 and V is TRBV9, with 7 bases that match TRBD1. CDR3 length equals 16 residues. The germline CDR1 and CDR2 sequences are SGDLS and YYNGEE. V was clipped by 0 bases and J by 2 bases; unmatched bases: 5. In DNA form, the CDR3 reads TGTGCCAGCAGCGTAGAGGGACAGAGGACCTACAATGAGCAGTTCTTC. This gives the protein CASSVEGQRTYNEQFF.

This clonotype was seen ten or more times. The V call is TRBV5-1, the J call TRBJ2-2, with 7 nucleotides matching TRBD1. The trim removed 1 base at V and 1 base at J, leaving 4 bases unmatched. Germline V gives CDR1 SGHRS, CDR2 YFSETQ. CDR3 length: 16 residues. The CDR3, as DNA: TGCGCCAGCAGCTTGAGTGACAGGGTGAACACCGGGGAGCTGTTTTTT. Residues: CASSLSDRVNTGELFF.

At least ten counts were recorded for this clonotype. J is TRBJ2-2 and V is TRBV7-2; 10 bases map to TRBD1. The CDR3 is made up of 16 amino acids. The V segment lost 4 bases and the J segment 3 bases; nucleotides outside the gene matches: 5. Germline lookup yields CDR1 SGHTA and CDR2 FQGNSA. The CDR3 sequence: CASSYRTGGDTGELFF. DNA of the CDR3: TGTGCCAGCAGCTACAGGACAGGGGGAGACACCGGGGAGCTGTTTTTT.

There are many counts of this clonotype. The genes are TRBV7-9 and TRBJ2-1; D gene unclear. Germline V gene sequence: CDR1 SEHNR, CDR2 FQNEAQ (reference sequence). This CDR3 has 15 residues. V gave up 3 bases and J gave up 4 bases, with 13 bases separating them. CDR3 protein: CASSFASSLYNEQFF. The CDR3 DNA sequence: TGTGCCAGCAGCTTCGCGTCGTCCCTTTACAATGAGCAGTTCTTC.

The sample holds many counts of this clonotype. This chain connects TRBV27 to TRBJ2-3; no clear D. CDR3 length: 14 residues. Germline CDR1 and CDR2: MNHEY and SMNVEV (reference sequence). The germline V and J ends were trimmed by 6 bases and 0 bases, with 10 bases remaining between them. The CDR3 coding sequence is TGTGCCAGCAGGGTTAGCTTAAGCACAGATACGCAGTATTTT. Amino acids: CASRVSLSTDTQYF.

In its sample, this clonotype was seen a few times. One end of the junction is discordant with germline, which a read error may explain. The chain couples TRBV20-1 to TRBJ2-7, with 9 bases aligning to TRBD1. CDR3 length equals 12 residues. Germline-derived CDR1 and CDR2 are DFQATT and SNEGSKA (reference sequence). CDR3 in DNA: TGCAGTGCTAGGTTTGGCGGGGACAGGGAATCCTTC. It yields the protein CSARFGGDRESF.

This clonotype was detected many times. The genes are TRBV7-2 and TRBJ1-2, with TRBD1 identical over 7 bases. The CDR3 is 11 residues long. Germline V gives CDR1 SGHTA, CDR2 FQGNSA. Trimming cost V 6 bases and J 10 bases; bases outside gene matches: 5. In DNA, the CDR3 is TGTGCCAGCAGTACAGGGGTTGACTACACCTTC. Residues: CASSTGVDYTF.

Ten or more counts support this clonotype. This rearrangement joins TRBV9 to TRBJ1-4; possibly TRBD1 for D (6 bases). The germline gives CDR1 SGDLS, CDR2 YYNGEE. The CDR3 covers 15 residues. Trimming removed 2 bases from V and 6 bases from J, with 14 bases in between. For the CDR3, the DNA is TGTGCCAGCAGCGTGAGGGGGAATGGGGATGAAAAACTGTTTTTT. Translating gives CASSVRGNGDEKLFF.

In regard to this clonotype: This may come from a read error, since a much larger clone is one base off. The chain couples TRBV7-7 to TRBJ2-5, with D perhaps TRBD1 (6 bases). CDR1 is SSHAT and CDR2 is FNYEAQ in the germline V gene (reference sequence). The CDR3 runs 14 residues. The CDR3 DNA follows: TGTGCTAGCAGCTCCGACAGGTTTCAAGAGACCCAGTACTTC. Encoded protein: CASSSDRFQETQYF.

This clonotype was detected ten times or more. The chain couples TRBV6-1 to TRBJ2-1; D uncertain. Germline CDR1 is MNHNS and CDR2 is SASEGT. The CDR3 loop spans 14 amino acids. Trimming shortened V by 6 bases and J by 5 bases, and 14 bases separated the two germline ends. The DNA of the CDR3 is TGTGCCAGCAGCCGACTTGTATTCGACAATGAGCAGTTCTTC. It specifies CASSRLVFDNEQFF.

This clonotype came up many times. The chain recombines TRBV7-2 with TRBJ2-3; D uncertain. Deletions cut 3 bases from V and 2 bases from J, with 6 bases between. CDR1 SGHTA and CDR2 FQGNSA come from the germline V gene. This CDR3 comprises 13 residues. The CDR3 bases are TGTGCCAGCAGCTTGAAGAACACAGATACGCAGTATTTT. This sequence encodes CASSLKNTDTQYF. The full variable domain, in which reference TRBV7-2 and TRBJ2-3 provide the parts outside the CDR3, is GAGVSQSPSNKVTEKGKDVELRCDPISGHTALYWYRQSLGQGLEFLIYFQGNSAPDKSGLPSDRFSAERTGGSVSTLTIQRTQQEDSAVYLCASSLKNTDTQYFGPGTRLTVL.

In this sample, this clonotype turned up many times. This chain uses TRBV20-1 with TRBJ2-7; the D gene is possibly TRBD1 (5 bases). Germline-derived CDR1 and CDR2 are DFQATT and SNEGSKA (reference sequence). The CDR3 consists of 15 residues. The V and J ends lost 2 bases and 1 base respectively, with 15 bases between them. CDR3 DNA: TGCAGTGCTAGAAGAGACAGTCTGGGATCCTACGAGCAGTACTTC. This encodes CSARRDSLGSYEQYF.

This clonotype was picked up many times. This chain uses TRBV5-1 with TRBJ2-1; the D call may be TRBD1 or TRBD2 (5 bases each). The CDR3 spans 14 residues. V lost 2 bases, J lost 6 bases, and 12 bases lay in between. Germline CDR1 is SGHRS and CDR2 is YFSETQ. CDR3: CASSFRRGGNEQFF. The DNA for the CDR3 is TGCGCCAGCAGCTTCCGTCGGGGCGGCAATGAGCAGTTCTTC. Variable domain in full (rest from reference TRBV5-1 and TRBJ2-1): KAGVTQTPRYLIKTRGQQVTLSCSPISGHRSVSWYQQTPGQGLQFLFEYFSETQRNKGNFPGRFSGRQFSNSRSEMNVSTLELGDSALYLCASSFRRGGNEQFFGPGTRLTVL.

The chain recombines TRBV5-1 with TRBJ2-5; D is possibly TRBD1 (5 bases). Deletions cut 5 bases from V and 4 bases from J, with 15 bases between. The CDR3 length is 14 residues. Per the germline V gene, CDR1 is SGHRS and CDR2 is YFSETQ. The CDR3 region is CASSPTLDRETQYF. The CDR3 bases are TGCGCCAGCAGTCCCACCCTCGACAGAGAGACCCAGTACTTC.